This T cell receptor beta chain comes out of a study of shared clonotypes between healthy human individuals. At the level of the study: Ranging from 18 to 49 in age, donors were two women and a few men.

Naive-designated CD8 cells lacked CD45RO, were positively enriched for CCR7, and omitted terminally differentiated effector memory CD45RA+ cells. As to this clone: The antigen remains undetermined. At the DNA level, this CDR3 is encoded by other sequences in the same sample as well.

Points from the study as a whole: At large depth, rarefaction still showed sorted-subset sequencing to be incomplete.

TCRdb's copy holds only in-frame clones and misses some; the assay was immunoSEQ multiplex PCR. The sample carries about 2.1 million clones, more than 85% recorded once. Trimming removed 5 bases at V and 1 base at J, with 6 bases between. The CDR3 contains 12 residues. The germline V gene has CDR1 SEHNR and CDR2 FQNEAQ (reference sequence). The source of this sequence is a man aged 18 to 35 in good health. Some clones in this sample may be carry-over from other donors' samples. This chain connects TRBV7-9 to TRBJ2-7; unclear D gene. The sequenced material came from naive CD8+ T cells from PBMCs. The CDR3 spells CASSPSSYEQYF. The CDR3 DNA reads TGTGCCAGCAGCCCCTCATCCTACGAGCAGTACTTC.